This TCR beta chain was sequenced for a study of regulatory T cells in long-lasting Graves disease. The time point here: newly diagnosed GD, antithyroid drugs for less than 3 months. The TCR library used RNA extracted from PBMCs. This clonotype was recorded many times. Its antigen is not known. Study results and limitations: Accuracy may have suffered from the small sample size.

The length of the CDR3 is 13 residues. V was cut by 8 bases and J by 6 bases, with 14 bases left in between. The V gene's germline CDR1 is SGHTA and CDR2 FQGTGA. Combining iRepertoire HTBI primers with Arm-PCR of CDR3 regions, the authors built TCR beta libraries. MiXCR was run by TCRdb on the multiplex PCR reads, yielding one entry per CDR3 protein. The sample records 550,000 to 700,000 distinct CDR3 sequences, about 16% being singletons. These data were also reused for a study on T cells in Graves' hyperthyroidism and ophthalmopathy. That report notes: Graves' hyperthyroidism without ophthalmopathy progression within 18 months was termed stable. The primer set for the first-round RT-PCR of the TCR CDR3 was HTBI. Blood also carried most thyroid clonotypes expanded above 0.001.

Sequencing used peripheral blood mononuclear cells (PBMCs), obtained at new diagnosis, from a patient treated with antithyroid drugs. This clonotype originated in a man aged 18 to 30 with Graves disease. V and J are TRBV7-3 and TRBJ2-1, with D possibly TRBD2 on 5 matching bases. CDR3 residues: CASSEGLGNEQFF. DNA for the CDR3: TGTGCCAGCTCAGAGGGCCTCGGCAATGAGCAGTTCTTC.